This TCR beta chain comes out of a study of technical replicates of blood from a handful of donors (dated by TCRdb to about 2017). Notes on this clone: Its antigen has not been determined. Qualities for individual bases were not recorded, and no much larger clone is one base off.

The method was the immunoSEQ multiplex PCR assay. The clones in this table, taken by TCRdb from immuneACCESS, are in-frame only. Not every clone is retained; where verified, under half of the shortfall comes from an unresolved V gene, and the cause of the rest is unknown. Across this sample there are around 16,000 clones, with around nine tenths seen only once. The ten largest clones take up approximately 11% of the sample. There are 15 amino acids in the CDR3, from cysteine to phenylalanine inclusive. The retained sequence is limited to the CDR3, 45 bases, with the frame set at the first base. CDR1 and CDR2 (MNHNS, SASEGT) derive from the germline V gene. V is pared back by 3 bases and J by 0 bases, with 9 bases lying between the germline termini.

Sequencing used PBMCs. The chain links TRBV6-1 with TRBJ2-1; possibly the D gene is TRBD2, per 6 matching bases. This clonotype was obtained from a human donor in good health. The DNA is as follows: TGTGCCAGCAGTGATATTAGCGGCTCCTACAATGAGCAGTTCTTC. It is translated as CASSDISGSYNEQFF.